This T cell receptor beta chain was sequenced for a study of tumor and adjacent non-tumor tissue in lung cancer. About the study: Millions of productive TCRbeta reads were obtained per sample on average.

TCRbeta libraries were built with three rounds of nested PCR, modified from ARM-PCR. TCRdb re-analysed the multiplex PCR reads in MiXCR, keeping a single row per CDR3 protein. The top ten hold 9.5% to 15% of the sample, which has approximately 130,000 distinct CDR3 sequences, around three fifths seen once. V lost 3 bases, J lost 2 bases, and 9 bases lay in between. The CDR3 sequence is 14 residues long. The germline gives CDR1 SGHDT, CDR2 YYEEEE. This clonotype was counted at least ten times. The template was RNA from unsorted bulk tissue. Material for sequencing was lung tumor tissue. This chain links TRBV5-6 with TRBJ1-5; D is unresolved. The receptor was isolated from a man younger than 40 with non-small cell lung cancer. The CDR3 sequence is CASSSLGGNQPQHF. The CDR3 DNA reads as TGTGCCAGCAGCTCCTTGGGAGGCAATCAGCCCCAGCATTTT.